Below, 10 T cell receptor beta chains from the same sample are listed, as sequenced in a study of shared clonotypes between healthy human individuals. The protocol was immunoSEQ multiplex PCR, while the TCRdb copy is restricted to in-frame clones and leaves out a portion. The sample has 2 million to 3 million clones, 93% seen once. Sequencing was performed on naive CD4+ T cells from PBMCs. The subset here: CD45RA+ positively selected. These receptor sequences come from a man aged 18-30 years in good health. Some clones in this sample may be carry-over from other donors' samples.

This chain connects TRBV7-9 to TRBJ2-7, with 7 positions matching TRBD2. The germline V gene has CDR1 SEHNR and CDR2 FQNEAQ (reference sequence). The V and J ends lost 7 bases and 7 bases, in that order; junction bases with no gene match: 19. The CDR3 has 16 amino acids. The CDR3 is CASTTWRGTKFLEQYF. In nucleotides, the CDR3 is TGTGCCAGCACCACCTGGCGGGGGACTAAGTTCCTGGAGCAGTACTTC.

The CDR3 nucleotides read TGTGCCAGCCCTAACCGGGACAGGGGGCCTGAGACCCAGTACTTC. It yields the protein CASPNRDRGPETQYF. V gene TRBV7-4 combines with J gene TRBJ2-5, with 12 bases matching TRBD1. The germline gives CDR1 SGHVT, CDR2 SQSDAQ. The junction had 9 bases not matched to a gene; V was cut back by 8 bases and J by 5 bases. This CDR3 spans 15 amino acids.

The V gene is TRBV6-6, the J gene TRBJ2-3; D is perhaps TRBD1 or TRBD2 (5 bases each). The CDR3 contains 15 residues. Germline values: CDR1 MNHNY, CDR2 SVGAGI (reference sequence). The CDR3 region is CATSRAAVSTDTQYF. CDR3 coding DNA: TGTGCTACGAGCAGGGCAGCGGTTAGCACAGATACGCAGTATTTT.

Worth noting for this clone: This sample also contains other DNA sequences that code for the same CDR3. The chain joins TRBV28 to TRBJ2-5; 7 bases agree with TRBD2. Germline V gives CDR1 MDHEN, CDR2 SYDVKM. The J segment lost 4 bases and the V segment lost 5 bases, leaving 7 bases of the junction unmatched. The CDR3 is made up of 14 amino acids. The CDR3 region is CASSTPAGRETQYF. Written as DNA, the CDR3 is TGTGCCAGCAGTACTCCAGCGGGGAGAGAGACCCAGTACTTC.

V gene TRBV7-3 combines with J gene TRBJ2-5, with D perhaps TRBD1 (6 bases). The CDR3 is made up of 15 amino acids. Germline V gives CDR1 SGHTA, CDR2 FQGTGA. Trimming removed 0 bases at V and 0 bases at J, with 8 bases between. The CDR3 DNA sequence: TGTGCCAGCAGCTTAACGAACAGGGACCAAGAGACCCAGTACTTC. This translates into CASSLTNRDQETQYF.

This rearrangement joins TRBV11-2 to TRBJ1-1; D call uncertain. Germline V gene data show CDR1 as SGHAT and CDR2 as FQNNGV. Trimming pared 5 bases from V and 6 bases from J, leaving 13 bases between. The CDR3 has 13 amino acids. The CDR3 protein is CASSPSRYAEAFF. The DNA for the CDR3 is TGTGCCAGCAGCCCGAGTAGATATGCTGAAGCTTTCTTT.

The chain links TRBV21-1 to TRBJ2-2; the table's D call TRBD2 went unverified against the DNA. TRBV21-1 is a pseudogene. The CDR3 consists of 17 residues. Written as DNA, the CDR3 is TGTGCCAGCAGCCCCCCCCGGGGGGGGAGTAGCACCGGGGAGCTGTTTTTT. Translation: CASSPPRGGSSTGELFF.

The rearrangement uses TRBV5-8 and TRBJ2-7, with TRBD1 matching 7 bases. Germline CDR1 and CDR2: SGHTS and YDEGEE. Losses at the gene ends were 2 bases for V and 1 base for J; bases not matched to a gene: 9. The CDR3 loop spans 16 amino acids. The CDR3 reads CASSFEVGTASYEQYF. As DNA, the CDR3 is TGTGCCAGCAGCTTTGAGGTAGGGACAGCATCCTACGAGCAGTACTTC.

For this clone: The same CDR3 also results from other DNA sequences found in this sample. The chain links TRBV5-5 to TRBJ2-7, with D maybe TRBD2 (5 bases). The CDR3 covers 12 residues. The V end lost 4 bases, the J end lost 3 bases, and 8 bases lay between the germline ends. Germline CDR1 SGHKS, CDR2 YYEKEE (reference sequence). Here the CDR3 DNA reads TGTGCCAGCAGCCTGGGAGTCTACGAGCAGTACTTC. Translating gives CASSLGVYEQYF.

This clone was recorded only once. The V gene is TRBV7-2, the J gene TRBJ2-7, with TRBD2 as a possible D gene (5 bases). Trimming pared 5 bases from V and 6 bases from J, leaving 20 bases between. Germline V gives CDR1 SGHTA, CDR2 FQGNSA. This CDR3 is 15 amino acids long. Here the CDR3 reads CASSPPGGPAGEQYF. The CDR3 DNA sequence: TGTGCCAGCAGCCCACCGGGCGGCCCGGCGGGCGAGCAGTACTTC.